This section outlines one T cell receptor beta chain sequence together with its context. Its antigen is as yet unknown. These data originate in a study of Tregs in tolerant kidney transplant recipients. Whole-study context: The nonmyeloablative bone marrow transplants came from related graft donors, with transient mixed chimerism. Whole-study results and caveats: Validation in larger populations is needed because few patients were studied.

Sequencing used immunoSEQ multiplex PCR; TCRdb keeps in-frame clones, though not all of them. The sample lists around 70,000 clones; about nine tenths were seen once. The CDR3 length is 14 residues. CDR1 and CDR2 from the germline V gene are SQVTM and ANQGSEA. V lost 3 bases and J lost 3, with 14 bases in between. This rearrangement joins TRBV29-1 to TRBJ1-2; D may be TRBD1 (6 bases). The source was CD8+ T cells from blood, collected before the transplant. This receptor was obtained from a human donor who received a combined kidney and bone marrow transplant. The CDR3 is CSVEVAGVDYGYTF. The CDR3 DNA follows: TGCAGCGTTGAGGTGGCAGGGGTTGACTATGGCTACACCTTC.